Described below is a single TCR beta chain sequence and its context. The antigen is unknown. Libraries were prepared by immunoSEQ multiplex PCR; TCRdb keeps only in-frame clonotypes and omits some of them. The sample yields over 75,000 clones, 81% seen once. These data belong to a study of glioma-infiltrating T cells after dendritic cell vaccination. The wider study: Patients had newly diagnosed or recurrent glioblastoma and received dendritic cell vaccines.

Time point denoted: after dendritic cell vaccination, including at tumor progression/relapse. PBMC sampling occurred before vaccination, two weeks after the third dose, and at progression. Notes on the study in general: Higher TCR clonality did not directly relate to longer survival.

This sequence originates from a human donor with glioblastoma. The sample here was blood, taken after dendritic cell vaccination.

The CDR3 bases are TGTGCCAGCAGCTTACACAGACAAGAGACCCAGTACTTC. Its translation: CASSLHRQETQYF. The genes are TRBV7-6 and TRBJ2-5; D remains ambiguous. The germline V gene encodes CDR1 SGHVS and CDR2 FNYEAQ. This CDR3 spans 13 amino acids. V was clipped by 2 bases and J by 2 bases, with 6 bases between them.